This entry describes one T cell receptor beta chain. Its antigen is as yet unknown. Sequenced by immunoSEQ multiplex PCR; TCRdb stores in-frame clones only, minus some. This table holds over 70,000 clones, 60% to 85% found once. This sample was taken from a study of T cell responses to AZD1222 COVID-19 vaccine. Broader study findings: Repertoire sampling occurred only after the peak T cell response. Reportedly, close to half of spike-specific TCRs are directed against unmutated variant regions.

V lost 1 base and J 3 bases, leaving 10 bases between the germline ends. The CDR3 loop spans 14 amino acids. Germline CDR1 is SGHAT and CDR2 is FQNNGV. The chain recombines TRBV11-2 with TRBJ2-7; no firm D call. This TCR was recovered from an adult who received the MenACWY meningococcal vaccine as a control. The sequenced sample was peripheral blood, obtained 28 days after the second dose of the MenACWY control vaccine. The chain's CDR3 is CASSLVYKFYEQYF. The CDR3, as DNA: TGTGCCAGCAGCTTAGTCTATAAATTCTACGAGCAGTACTTC.